The table lists the clone carrying this TCR beta chain with a few counts. The antigen is not known. This sample is drawn from a study of post-analysis software for immune sequencing data. Looking at the study overall: Recorded disease courses covered relapsing-remitting, secondary progressive and progressive-relapsing multiple sclerosis. Some patients had no subtype annotation.

The V end lost 4 bases, the J end lost 0 bases, and 14 bases lay between the germline ends. This CDR3 comprises 16 residues. Germline V gene data show CDR1 as MRHNA and CDR2 as SNTAGT. Findings of the study overall: Patients showed TRBV5-6, TRBV5-1 and TRBV20-1 among roughly 5 TRBV segments more frequent than in controls.

cDNA libraries for TCR beta contained unique molecular identifiers. Each batch of about 0.9 to 10 million T cells produced 450,000 to 500,000 cDNA molecules. TCRdb analysed the PCR reads with MiXCR anew, one entry per CDR3 protein. The sample carries about 570,000 distinct CDR3 sequences, under 40% recorded once. The receptor's source is a girl aged 2 to 17 with multiple sclerosis. The chain couples TRBV6-4 to TRBJ2-3, with TRBD2 as a possible D gene (6 bases). Sequenced material: blood. The CDR3 is CASSASSATSTDTQYF. CDR3 bases: TGTGCCAGCAGTGCCTCTAGCGCCACTAGCACAGATACGCAGTATTTT.